This T cell receptor (beta chain) was captured in a study of blood T cell repertoires in COVID-19. Each participant's cohort was designated according to participant-reported clinical history. Original processing methods: Reference gene primer amplification yielded estimated nucleated cell counts. Clones were sequenced by immunoSEQ multiplex PCR, and TCRdb holds only the in-frame ones, with some missing. Clonal size and the V and J genes are those of that table, whereas D and trimming came from the DNA. The table has 110,000 to 150,000 clones, 84% seen once. The sequence was obtained from a man aged 35-49 years with acute COVID-19. The specimen was PBMCs or T cells enriched from blood (not recorded which).

The CDR3 coding sequence is TGTGCCAGCAGAATCCCTAGCGGGAGGGCGGGTGAGCAGTTCTTC. Its translation is CASRIPSGRAGEQFF. The genes are TRBV28 and TRBJ2-1; 12 positions agree with TRBD2. Germline trimming cut 6 bases from V and 9 bases from J; bases unmatched to any gene: 9. The germline CDR1 and CDR2 sequences are MDHEN and SYDVKM. The CDR3 extends over 15 amino acids. Variable domain in full (rest from reference TRBV28 and TRBJ2-1): DVKVTQSSRYLVKRTGEKVFLECVQDMDHENMFWYRQDPGLGLRLIYFSYDVKMKEKGDIPEGYSVSREKKERFSLILESASTNQTSMYLCASRIPSGRAGEQFFGPGTRLTVL.